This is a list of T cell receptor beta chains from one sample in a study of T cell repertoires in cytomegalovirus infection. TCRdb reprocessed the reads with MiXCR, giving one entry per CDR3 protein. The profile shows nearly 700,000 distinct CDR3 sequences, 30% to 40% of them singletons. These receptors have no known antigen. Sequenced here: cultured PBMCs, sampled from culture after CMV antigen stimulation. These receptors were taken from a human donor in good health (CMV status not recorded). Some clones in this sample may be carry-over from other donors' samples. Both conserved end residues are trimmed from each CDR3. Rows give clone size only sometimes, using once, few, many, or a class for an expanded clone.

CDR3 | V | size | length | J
ASSPQGAWQF | TRBV18 | - | 10 | TRBJ2-1
ASSRSSYGYT | TRBV6-1 | - | 10 | TRBJ1-2
SAARDSRYRNTEAF | TRBV20-1 | - | 14 | TRBJ1-1
ASSFNRADTQY | TRBV7-2 | many | 11 | TRBJ2-3
ASRYLSGSNTGELF | TRBV19 | - | 14 | TRBJ2-2
ASSLTGGPNIQY | TRBV4-3 | few | 12 | TRBJ2-4
SAGEGGPSAQETQY | TRBV20-1 | - | 14 | TRBJ2-5
ASSQAAGGSTDTQY | TRBV4-1 | - | 14 | TRBJ2-3
ASSFGLDSYEQY | TRBV7-2 | many | 12 | TRBJ2-7
ASSSTGVNNEQF | TRBV12-3/TRBV12-4 | - | 12 | TRBJ2-1
ASSLISGTVGAQQF | TRBV7-6 | few | 14 | TRBJ2-1
ASSRGTAGETQY | TRBV11-1 | few | 12 | TRBJ2-5
ASSSSQGRVKDGELF | TRBV7-2 | few | 15 | TRBJ2-2
ASRNAPNRGPRVGEKLF | TRBV4-1 | - | 17 | TRBJ1-4
ASSFYSSYNEQF | TRBV7-2 | many | 12 | TRBJ2-1
ASSQGQGAGVKNIQY | TRBV4-1 | few | 15 | TRBJ2-4
ASSHNRGAETQY | TRBV18 | - | 12 | TRBJ2-5
ASSLVRASTQF | TRBV7-8 | few | 11 | TRBJ2-1
ASSPTDRGEQY | TRBV7-3 | - | 11 | TRBJ2-7
ASSRTSLTDTQY | TRBV7-2 | - | 12 | TRBJ2-3
ASSLSGYSNQPQH | TRBV5-1 | - | 13 | TRBJ1-5
ASSSSGTPPITDTQY | TRBV7-9 | many | 15 | TRBJ2-3
ASSARQGSSSYNSPLH | TRBV6-5 | - | 16 | TRBJ1-6
ASSLAGYGELF | TRBV7-8 | few | 11 | TRBJ2-2
ASSLGPGWDTQY | TRBV7-9 | - | 12 | TRBJ2-3
ASSYPTPGTEPADTQY | TRBV6-7 | - | 16 | TRBJ2-3
ASSFRGGRSEQF | TRBV7-2 | many | 12 | TRBJ2-1